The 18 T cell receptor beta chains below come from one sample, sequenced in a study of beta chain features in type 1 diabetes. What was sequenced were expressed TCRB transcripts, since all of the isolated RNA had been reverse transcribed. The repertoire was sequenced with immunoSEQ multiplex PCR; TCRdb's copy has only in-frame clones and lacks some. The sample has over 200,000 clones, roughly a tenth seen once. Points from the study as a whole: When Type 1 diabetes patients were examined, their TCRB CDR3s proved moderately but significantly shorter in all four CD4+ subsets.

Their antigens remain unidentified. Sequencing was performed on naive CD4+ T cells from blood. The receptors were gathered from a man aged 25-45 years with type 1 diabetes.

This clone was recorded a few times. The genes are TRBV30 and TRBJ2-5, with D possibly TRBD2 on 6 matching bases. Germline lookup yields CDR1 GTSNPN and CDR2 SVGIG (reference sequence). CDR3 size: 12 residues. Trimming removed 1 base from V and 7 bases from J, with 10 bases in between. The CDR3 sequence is CAWSGLEGTQYF. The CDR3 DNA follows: TGTGCCTGGAGTGGGCTGGAGGGGACCCAGTACTTC.

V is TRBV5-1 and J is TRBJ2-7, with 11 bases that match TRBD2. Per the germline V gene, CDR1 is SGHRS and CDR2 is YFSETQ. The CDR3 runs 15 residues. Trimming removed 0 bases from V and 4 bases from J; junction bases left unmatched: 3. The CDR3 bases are TGCGCCAGCAGCTTGGCCCTAGCGGGGGGTTACGAGCAGTACTTC. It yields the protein CASSLALAGGYEQYF. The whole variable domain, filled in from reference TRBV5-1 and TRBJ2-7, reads KAGVTQTPRYLIKTRGQQVTLSCSPISGHRSVSWYQQTPGQGLQFLFEYFSETQRNKGNFPGRFSGRQFSNSRSEMNVSTLELGDSALYLCASSLALAGGYEQYFGPGTRLTVT.

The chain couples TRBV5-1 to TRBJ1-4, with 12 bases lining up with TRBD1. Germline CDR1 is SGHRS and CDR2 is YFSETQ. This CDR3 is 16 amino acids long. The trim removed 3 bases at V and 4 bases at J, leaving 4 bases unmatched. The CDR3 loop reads CASSSGQGAVNEKLFF. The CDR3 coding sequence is TGCGCCAGCAGCTCGGGACAGGGGGCAGTTAATGAAAAACTGTTTTTT. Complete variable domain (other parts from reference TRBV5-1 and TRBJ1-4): KAGVTQTPRYLIKTRGQQVTLSCSPISGHRSVSWYQQTPGQGLQFLFEYFSETQRNKGNFPGRFSGRQFSNSRSEMNVSTLELGDSALYLCASSSGQGAVNEKLFFGSGTQLSVL.

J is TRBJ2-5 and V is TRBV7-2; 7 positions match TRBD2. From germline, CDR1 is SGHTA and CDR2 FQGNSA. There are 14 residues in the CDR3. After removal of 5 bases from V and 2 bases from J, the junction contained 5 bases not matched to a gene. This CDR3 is CASSPMGLQETQYF. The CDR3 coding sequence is TGTGCCAGCAGCCCCATGGGACTACAAGAGACCCAGTACTTC.

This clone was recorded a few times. The CDR3 loop is CASSDWTGGNTEAFF. CDR3 sequence (DNA): TGTGCCAGCAGTGATTGGACAGGTGGAAACACTGAAGCTTTCTTT. The gene calls are TRBV25-1 and TRBJ1-1; 7 bases line up with TRBD1. V lost 3 bases, J lost 2 bases, and 6 bases stayed unmatched. The CDR3 totals 15 residues. From germline, CDR1 is MGHDK and CDR2 SYGVNS.

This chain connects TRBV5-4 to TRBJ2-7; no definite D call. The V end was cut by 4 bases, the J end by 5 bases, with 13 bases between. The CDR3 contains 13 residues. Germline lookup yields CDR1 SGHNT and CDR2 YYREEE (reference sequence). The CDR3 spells CASSHGPQDEQYF. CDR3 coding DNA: TGTGCCAGCAGCCATGGCCCGCAGGACGAGCAGTACTTC.

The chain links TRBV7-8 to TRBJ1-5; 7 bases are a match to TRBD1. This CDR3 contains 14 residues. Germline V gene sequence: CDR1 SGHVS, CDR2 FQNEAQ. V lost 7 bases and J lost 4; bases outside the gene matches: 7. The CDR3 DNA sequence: TGTGCCAGCACCCAGACAGGGCCAAATCAGCCCCAGCATTTT. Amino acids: CASTQTGPNQPQHF.

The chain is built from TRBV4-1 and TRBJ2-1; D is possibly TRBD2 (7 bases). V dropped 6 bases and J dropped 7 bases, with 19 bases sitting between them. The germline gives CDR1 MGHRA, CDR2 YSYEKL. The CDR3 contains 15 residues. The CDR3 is CASSLMGGPRNEQFF. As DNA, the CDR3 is TGCGCCAGCAGTCTCATGGGGGGGCCCCGAAATGAGCAGTTCTTC.

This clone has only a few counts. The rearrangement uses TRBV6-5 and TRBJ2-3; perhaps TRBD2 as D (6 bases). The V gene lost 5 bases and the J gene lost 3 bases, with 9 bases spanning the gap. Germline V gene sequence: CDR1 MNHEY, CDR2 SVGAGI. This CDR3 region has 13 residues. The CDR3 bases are TGTGCCAGCAGTCGGGACTCTACAGATACGCAGTATTTT. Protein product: CASSRDSTDTQYF.

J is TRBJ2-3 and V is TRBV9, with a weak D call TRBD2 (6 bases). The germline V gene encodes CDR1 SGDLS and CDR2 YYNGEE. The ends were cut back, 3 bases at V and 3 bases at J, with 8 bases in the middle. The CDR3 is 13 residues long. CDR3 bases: TGTGCCAGCAGCGCGGGGGTGACAGATACGCAGTATTTT. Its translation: CASSAGVTDTQYF.

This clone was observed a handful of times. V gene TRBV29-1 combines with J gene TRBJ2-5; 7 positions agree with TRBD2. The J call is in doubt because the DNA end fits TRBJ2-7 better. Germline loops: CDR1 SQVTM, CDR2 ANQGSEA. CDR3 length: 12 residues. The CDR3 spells CSVEREGAEQYF. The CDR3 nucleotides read TGCAGCGTTGAAAGGGAGGGAGCCGAGCAGTACTTC.

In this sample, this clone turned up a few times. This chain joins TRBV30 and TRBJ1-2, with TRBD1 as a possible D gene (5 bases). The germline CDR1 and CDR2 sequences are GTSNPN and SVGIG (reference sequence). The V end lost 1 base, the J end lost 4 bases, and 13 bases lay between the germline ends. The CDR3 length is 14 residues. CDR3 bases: TGTGCCTGGAGTGCCCCCGGGGGAGTCTATGGCTACACCTTC. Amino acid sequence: CAWSAPGGVYGYTF.

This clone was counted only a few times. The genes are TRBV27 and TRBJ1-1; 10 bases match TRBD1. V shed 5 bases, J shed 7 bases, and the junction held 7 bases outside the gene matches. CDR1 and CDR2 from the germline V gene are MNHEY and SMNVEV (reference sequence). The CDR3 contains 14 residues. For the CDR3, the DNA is TGTGCCAGCAGTGCGACAGGGGGCAACGGTGAAGCTTTCTTT. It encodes CASSATGGNGEAFF.

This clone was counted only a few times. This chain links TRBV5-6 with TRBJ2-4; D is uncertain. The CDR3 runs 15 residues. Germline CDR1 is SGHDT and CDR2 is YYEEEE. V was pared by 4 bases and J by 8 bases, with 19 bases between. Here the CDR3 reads CASSPNYFIGYIQYF. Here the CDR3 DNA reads TGTGCCAGCAGCCCCAATTATTTCATCGGGTACATTCAGTACTTC.

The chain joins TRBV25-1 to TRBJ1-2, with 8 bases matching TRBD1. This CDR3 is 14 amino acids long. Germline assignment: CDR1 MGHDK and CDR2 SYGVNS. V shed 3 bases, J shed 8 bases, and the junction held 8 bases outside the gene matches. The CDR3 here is CASSDLDREGGYTF. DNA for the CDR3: TGTGCCAGCAGTGATCTGGACAGGGAAGGCGGCTACACCTTC.

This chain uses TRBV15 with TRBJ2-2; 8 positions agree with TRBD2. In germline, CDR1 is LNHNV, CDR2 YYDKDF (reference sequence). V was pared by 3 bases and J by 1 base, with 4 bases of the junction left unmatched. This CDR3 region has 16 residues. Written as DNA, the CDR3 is TGTGCCACCAGCAGGCGACTAGCGATGAACACCGGGGAGCTGTTTTTT. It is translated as CATSRRLAMNTGELFF. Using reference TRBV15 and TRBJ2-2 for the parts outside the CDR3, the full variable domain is DAMVIQNPRYQVTQFGKPVTLSCSQTLNHNVMYWYQQKSSQAPKLLFHYYDKDFNNEADTPDNFQSRRPNTSFCFLDIRSPGLGDTAMYLCATSRRLAMNTGELFFGEGSRLTVL.

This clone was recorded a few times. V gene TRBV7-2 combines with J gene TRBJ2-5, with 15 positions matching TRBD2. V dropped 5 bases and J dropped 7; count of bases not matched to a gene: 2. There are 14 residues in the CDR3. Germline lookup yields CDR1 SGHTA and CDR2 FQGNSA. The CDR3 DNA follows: TGTGCCAGCAGCCCGGGACTAGCGGGGGGGACCCAGTACTTC. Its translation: CASSPGLAGGTQYF. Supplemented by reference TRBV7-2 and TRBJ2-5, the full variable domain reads GAGVSQSPSNKVTEKGKDVELRCDPISGHTALYWYRQSLGQGLEFLIYFQGNSAPDKSGLPSDRFSAERTGGSVSTLTIQRTQQEDSAVYLCASSPGLAGGTQYFGPGTRLLVL.

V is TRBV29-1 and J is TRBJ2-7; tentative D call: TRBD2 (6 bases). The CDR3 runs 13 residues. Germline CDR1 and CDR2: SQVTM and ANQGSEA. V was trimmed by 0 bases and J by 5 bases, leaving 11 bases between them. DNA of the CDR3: TGCAGCGTTGAAGATCACGTAGCGGACGAGCAGTACTTC. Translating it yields CSVEDHVADEQYF.